The 22 T cell receptor beta chains in this list originate from one sample, sequenced in a study of identical twins. TCRdb re-derived calls from the 5' RACE reads in MiXCR, one entry per CDR3 protein. The table has some 330,000 distinct CDR3 sequences, roughly 9% seen once. Sequencing used naive T cells sorted from blood. These receptors all stem from a woman between 45 and 65 years old in good health.

This clonotype was counted at least ten times. The chain recombines TRBV12-3 or TRBV12-4 with TRBJ1-1; D unclear. Trimming pared 5 bases from V and 8 bases from J, leaving 12 bases between. The CDR3 length is 12 residues. The CDR3 region has the DNA TGTGCCAGCAGTCGCCCTTTAGGAGAAGCTTTCTTT. This encodes CASSRPLGEAFF.

This clonotype was counted between two and nine times. The gene calls are TRBV6-1 and TRBJ1-1, with TRBD1 as a possible D gene (6 bases). V was clipped by 10 bases and J by 0 bases, with 15 bases between them. This CDR3 contains 14 residues. From germline, CDR1 is MNHNS and CDR2 SASEGT. CDR3 loop: CATRDINMNTEAFF. DNA for the CDR3: TGTGCCACCCGGGACATCAACATGAACACTGAAGCTTTCTTT.

The rearrangement joins TRBV19 to TRBJ1-1; no clear D gene. Trimming cost V 5 bases and J 3 bases, with 10 bases left between them. The CDR3 is 13 amino acids. Germline V gives CDR1 LNHDA, CDR2 SQIVND (reference sequence). The DNA of the CDR3 is TGTGCCAGTAGTTATGGGAGTTACACTGAAGCTTTCTTT. This sequence encodes CASSYGSYTEAFF.

This clonotype has a handful of counts. The J gene is TRBJ2-3, the V gene TRBV6-1; unclear D gene. Germline V gene sequence: CDR1 MNHNS, CDR2 SASEGT. V lost 0 bases and J 4 bases, leaving 11 bases between the germline ends. The CDR3 covers 15 residues. CDR3 DNA: TGTGCCAGCAGTGAAGCCTCATGGACGGCAGATACGCAGTATTTT. Its protein is CASSEASWTADTQYF.

The sample holds a few counts of this clonotype. The CDR3 DNA reads as TGTGCCAGCAGCTCCGGACAGATCATAGGTGCAGATACGCAGTATTTT. It encodes CASSSGQIIGADTQYF. This chain joins TRBV7-8 and TRBJ2-3, with D possibly matching TRBD1 (6 bases). The CDR3 totals 16 residues. Trimming shortened V by 4 bases and J by 4 bases, and 18 bases separated the two germline ends. Germline V gene sequence: CDR1 SGHVS, CDR2 FQNEAQ.

DNA of the CDR3: TGTGCCAGCAGTGAAGGTTGGTCTAGCGGGACCTCCACAGATACGCAGTATTTT. Its translation: CASSEGWSSGTSTDTQYF. The chain couples TRBV2 to TRBJ2-3; 9 bases are shared with TRBD2. This CDR3 is built from 18 residues. The germline gives CDR1 SNHLY, CDR2 FYNNEI. J lost 2 bases, V lost 1 base, and 10 bases had no gene match.

A few counts support this clonotype. The rearrangement links TRBV12-3 or TRBV12-4 to TRBJ2-1, with 9 bases identical to TRBD2. The CDR3 covers 18 residues. The junction had 15 bases not matched to a gene; V was cut back by 3 bases and J by 6 bases. CDR3 nucleotide sequence: TGTGCCAGCAGTTTCTACATCACTACTAGCGGGTACCGCAATGAGCAGTTCTTC. Translated: CASSFYITTSGYRNEQFF.

The chain employs TRBV7-9 and TRBJ2-1, with D maybe TRBD2 (6 bases). The V end was cut by 0 bases, the J end by 3 bases, with 15 bases between. The germline gives CDR1 SEHNR, CDR2 FQNEAQ (reference sequence). The CDR3 totals 17 residues. The CDR3 loop is CASSLATLSGGYNEQFF. CDR3 sequence (DNA): TGTGCCAGCAGCTTAGCAACGCTTAGCGGAGGCTACAATGAGCAGTTCTTC.

V is TRBV27 and J is TRBJ2-2, with D unclear. V was clipped by 1 base and J by 6 bases, with 3 bases between them. The CDR3 is made up of 12 amino acids. Per germline, CDR1 MNHEY and CDR2 SMNVEV (reference sequence). In DNA form, the CDR3 reads TGTGCCAGCAGTTTATTCCCCGGGGAGCTGTTTTTT. Its protein product is CASSLFPGELFF.

This clonotype was counted a few times. This chain connects TRBV6-4 to TRBJ2-5; no reliable D call. The CDR3 extends over 14 amino acids. Trimming removed 3 bases from V and 1 base from J, with 9 bases in between. Per the germline V gene, CDR1 is MRHNA and CDR2 is SNTAGT. The CDR3 DNA is TGTGCCAGCAGTGAGCTCTGGGGCCAAGAGACCCAGTACTTC. It encodes CASSELWGQETQYF.

In its sample, this clonotype was seen a few times. J is TRBJ1-6 and V is TRBV5-1; TRBD1 might be the D (5 bases). Germline loops: CDR1 SGHRS, CDR2 YFSETQ. V gave up 0 bases and J gave up 10 bases, with 17 bases separating them. CDR3 length equals 16 residues. The CDR3 nucleotides read TGCGCCAGCAGCTTGGGCCCCGGGACCGACCCCTCACCCCTCCACTTT. Its translation: CASSLGPGTDPSPLHF. The full variable domain, rest sourced from reference TRBV5-1 and TRBJ1-6, is KAGVTQTPRYLIKTRGQQVTLSCSPISGHRSVSWYQQTPGQGLQFLFEYFSETQRNKGNFPGRFSGRQFSNSRSEMNVSTLELGDSALYLCASSLGPGTDPSPLHFGNGTRLTVT.

This clonotype occurred a few times. Here the CDR3 reads CASSGDRRYEQYF. DNA for the CDR3: TGTGCCAGCAGCGGGGACCGTCGCTACGAGCAGTACTTC. The chain uses TRBV28 and TRBJ2-7, with D perhaps matching TRBD1 or TRBD2 (5 bases each). V lost 6 bases, J lost 3 bases, and 12 bases lay in between. The CDR3 extends over 13 amino acids. The germline CDR1 and CDR2 sequences are MDHEN and SYDVKM.

The CDR3 sequence: CATSPRVEGTDTQYF. The CDR3 DNA follows: TGTGCCACCAGCCCCAGGGTGGAGGGCACAGATACGCAGTATTTT. The chain uses TRBV15 and TRBJ2-3, with D possibly called TRBD1 or TRBD2 (5 bases each). CDR1 LNHNV and CDR2 YYDKDF come from the germline V gene (reference sequence). CDR3 length: 15 amino acids. The V and J ends lost 5 bases and 1 base respectively, with 13 bases between them.

This clonotype was observed a few times. This sequence joins TRBV10-3 and TRBJ2-7; 12 bases line up with TRBD2. The ends lost 3 bases at V and 1 base at J; junction bases unmatched: 4. The CDR3 sequence is 16 residues long. Looked up from germline, CDR1 is ENHRY and CDR2 is SYGVKD. The CDR3 region has the DNA TGTGCCATCAGTGATCCGGGACTAGCGGGTTCCTACGAGCAGTACGTC. Its translation: CAISDPGLAGSYEQYV.

The rearrangement joins TRBV14 to TRBJ1-2; 9 nucleotides line up with TRBD1. The V segment lost 0 bases and the J segment 4 bases; nucleotides outside the gene matches: 6. This CDR3 has 16 amino acids. Germline V CDR1 and CDR2: SGHDN, FVKESK. The CDR3 protein is CASSQDVDRGIYGYTF. The CDR3 region has the DNA TGTGCCAGCAGCCAAGATGTGGACAGGGGAATCTATGGCTACACCTTC.

V gene TRBV25-1 combines with J gene TRBJ2-3; D is possibly TRBD2 (5 bases). The CDR3 contains 14 residues. Germline V gene lookup returns CDR1 MGHDK and CDR2 SYGVNS. The V gene lost 6 bases and the J gene lost 8 bases, with 18 bases spanning the gap. CDR3 residues: CASRDYHLGGTQYF. CDR3 coding DNA: TGTGCCAGCAGAGACTACCATCTAGGTGGTACGCAGTATTTT.

In its sample, this clonotype was seen a few times. The chain has TRBV12-3 or TRBV12-4 and TRBJ2-1; TRBD2 agrees at 7 bases. This CDR3 has 14 residues. After removal of 8 bases from V and 4 bases from J, the junction contained 8 bases not matched to a gene. This CDR3 is CASLLSGTYNEQFF. CDR3 in DNA: TGTGCCAGCCTCTTAAGCGGGACGTACAATGAGCAGTTCTTC.

CDR3 protein: CSAGPRLTQETQYF. The CDR3 DNA sequence: TGCAGTGCTGGGCCGAGACTAACCCAAGAGACCCAGTACTTC. The rearrangement links TRBV20-1 to TRBJ2-5, with D maybe TRBD2 (5 bases). There are 14 residues in the CDR3. Germline CDR1 DFQATT, CDR2 SNEGSKA (reference sequence). V shed 5 bases and J shed 1 base, with 14 bases lying between them.

This clonotype was observed at least ten times. This CDR3 reads CASRKTPTGELFF. The CDR3 bases are TGTGCCAGCAGGAAGACCCCTACCGGGGAGCTGTTTTTT. This rearrangement joins TRBV3-1 to TRBJ2-2; D is uncertain. Per germline, CDR1 LGHDT and CDR2 YNNKEL (reference sequence). The CDR3 is 13 amino acids. The V end lost 6 bases, the J end lost 5 bases, and 10 bases lay between the germline ends.

This clonotype has at least ten counts. The chain combines TRBV6-6 with TRBJ2-7; D is undetermined. Trimming removed 0 bases from V and 3 bases from J, with 6 bases in between. Germline values: CDR1 MNHNY, CDR2 SVGAGI (reference sequence). This CDR3 is 13 amino acids long. The CDR3 sequence is CASSYSQDYEQYV. CDR3 bases: TGTGCCAGCAGTTACTCGCAGGACTACGAGCAGTACGTC.

This clonotype has more than one count but fewer than ten. The J gene is TRBJ2-7, the V gene TRBV28, with D perhaps matching TRBD1 (5 bases). Germline lookup yields CDR1 MDHEN and CDR2 SYDVKM. Trimming removed 5 bases at V and 6 bases at J, with 17 bases between. This CDR3 contains 14 residues. DNA of the CDR3: TGTGCCAGCAGTCAGCAGGGCCCCGGTCTCGAGCAGTACGTC. Translating it yields CASSQQGPGLEQYV.

There are many counts of this clonotype. V usage is TRBV20-1 and J usage is TRBJ2-2; no definite D call. Germline CDR1 is DFQATT and CDR2 is SNEGSKA (reference sequence). Trimming took 5 bases from V and 6 from J, leaving 16 bases between them. The CDR3 totals 14 residues. The CDR3 DNA reads TGCAGTGCTGAGAGCCCTGTTCCTCCCGGGGAGCTGTTTTTT. Translated: CSAESPVPPGELFF.